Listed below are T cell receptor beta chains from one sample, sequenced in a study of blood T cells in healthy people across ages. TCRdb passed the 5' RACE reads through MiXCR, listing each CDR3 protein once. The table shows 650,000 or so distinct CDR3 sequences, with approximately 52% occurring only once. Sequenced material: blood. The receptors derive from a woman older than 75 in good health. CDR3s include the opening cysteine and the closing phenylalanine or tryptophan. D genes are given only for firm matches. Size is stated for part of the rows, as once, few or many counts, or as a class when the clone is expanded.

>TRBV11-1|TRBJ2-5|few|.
TGTGCCAGCAGCCGCACCGCGGGGCCTCAAGAGACCCAGTACTTC
CASSRTAGPQETQYF
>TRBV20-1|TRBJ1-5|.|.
TGCAGCGCTAGAGAAGGGATAGACGGCCAGCCCCAGCATTTT
CSAREGIDGQPQHF
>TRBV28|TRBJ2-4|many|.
TGTGCCAGCAGTCTCGATCTAGCCAAAAACATTCAGTACTTC
CASSLDLAKNIQYF
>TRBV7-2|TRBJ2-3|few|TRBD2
TGTGCCAGCAGCTCGAGACTAGCGGGGGGGCGAGATACGCAGTATTTT
CASSSRLAGGRDTQYF
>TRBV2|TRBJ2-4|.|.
TGTGCCAGCAGTGTATTGGCTACCTCGGTTACCAAAAACATTCAGTACTTC
CASSVLATSVTKNIQYF
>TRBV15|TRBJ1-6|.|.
TGTGCCACCAGCGAGGGAAGGGAAAGTTCACCCCTCCACTTT
CATSEGRESSPLHF
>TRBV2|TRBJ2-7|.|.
TGTGCCAGCTCGACCCACAGTATGGGGCAGTACTTC
CASSTHSMGQYF
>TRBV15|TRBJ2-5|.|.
TGTGCCACCAGCAGAGATCTTGGGTTAGCGCGGCCGAAAGAGACCCAGTACTTC
CATSRDLGLARPKETQYF
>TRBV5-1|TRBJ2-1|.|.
TGCGCCAGCAGCCCAGCCACGCAACACAATGAGCAGTTCTTC
CASSPATQHNEQFF
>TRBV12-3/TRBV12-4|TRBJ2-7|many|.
TGTGCCAGCAGTTTCGGGGGGCAAGGGATGAACGAGCAGTACTTC
CASSFGGQGMNEQYF
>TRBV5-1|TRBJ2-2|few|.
TGCGCCAGCAGCCGGGCTAGCGATCACACCGGGGAGCTGTTTTTT
CASSRASDHTGELFF
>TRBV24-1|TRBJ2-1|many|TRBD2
TGTGCCACGTCTCATAGCGGGATCCCCAGGAATGAGCAGTTCTTC
CATSHSGIPRNEQFF
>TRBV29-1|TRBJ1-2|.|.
TGCAGCTTGACGCCCCCCGGGGGCTATGGCTACACCTTC
CSLTPPGGYGYTF
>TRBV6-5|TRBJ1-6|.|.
TGTGCCAGCAGTTGGGGGACGCTTGGGACATATCCTTCACCCCTCCACTTT
CASSWGTLGTYPSPLHF
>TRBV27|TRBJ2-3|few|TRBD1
TGTGCCAGCAGTTTAGGGACAGGGTCTAGCACAGATACGCAGTATTTT
CASSLGTGSSTDTQYF
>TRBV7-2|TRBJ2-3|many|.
TGTGCCAGCAGCTTAGAGGTCCCTCCGCAGTATTTT
CASSLEVPPQYF
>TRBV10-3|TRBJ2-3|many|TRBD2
TGTGCCATCAGTTCCACTAGCGGGGGGGCCTTCCGCCTCGCCGATACGCAGTATTTT
CAISSTSGGAFRLADTQYF
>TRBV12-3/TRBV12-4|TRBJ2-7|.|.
TGTGCCAGCAGTTTCGGGGCCCGTTTCTACGAGCAGTACTTC
CASSFGARFYEQYF
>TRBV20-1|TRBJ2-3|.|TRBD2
TGCAGTGCTTCAGGATTAGGCGGGGGGCCCGTAGAGACGCAGTATTTT
CSASGLGGGPVETQYF
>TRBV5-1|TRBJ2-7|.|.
TGCGCCAGCAGCTTGGAGCAGGGCCTCTACGAGCAGTACTTC
CASSLEQGLYEQYF
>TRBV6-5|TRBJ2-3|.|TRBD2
TGTGCCAGCAGTTACTCGACGAGAATAGCGGGGGGCCCCGTCCCTCACACAGATACGCAGTATTTT
CASSYSTRIAGGPVPHTDTQYF
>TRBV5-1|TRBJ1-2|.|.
TGCGCCAGCAGCTTCGGAGTACTTAACTATGGCTACACCTTC
CASSFGVLNYGYTF
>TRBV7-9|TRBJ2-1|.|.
TGTGCCAGCAGCGCCGCACAGGGTGGAAATGCGCAGTTCTTC
CASSAAQGGNAQFF
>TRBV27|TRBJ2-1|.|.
TGTGCCAGCAGTTTACGGGGGCAAGGCTCCTACAATGAGCAGTTCTTC
CASSLRGQGSYNEQFF